Shown below are 22 T cell receptor beta chains from a single sample sequenced in a study of blood T cell repertoires in COVID-19. Only in-frame clones appear in the TCRdb table, and some are missing; sequencing was by immunoSEQ multiplex PCR. The table records 450,000 to 500,000 clones, approximately 86% of them present only once. Sequencing used PBMCs or T cells enriched from blood (not recorded which). These receptors were collected from a woman aged 60-75 years who had recovered from COVID-19.

This clone has a handful of counts. The chain links TRBV7-8 to TRBJ1-2; 8 bases agree with TRBD1. Germline V CDR1 and CDR2: SGHVS, FQNEAQ. V lost 0 bases and J lost 4; bases outside the gene matches: 7. This CDR3 is 16 amino acids long. For the CDR3, the DNA is TGTGCCAGCAGCTTAGCGCCCCCTACAGGGGGCTATGGCTACACCTTC. Amino acid sequence: CASSLAPPTGGYGYTF.

V and J are TRBV14 and TRBJ2-7, with TRBD2 identical over 12 bases. The germline gives CDR1 SGHDN, CDR2 FVKESK. The CDR3 length is 15 residues. V shed 3 bases and J 2 bases; nucleotides not matched to a gene: 2. CDR3 coding DNA: TGTGCCAGCAGCCACGGACTAGCGGGGACCTACGAGCAGTACTTC. Translation: CASSHGLAGTYEQYF.

The chain recombines TRBV9 with TRBJ1-4; a possible D gene is TRBD1 (5 bases). With 0 bases removed from V and 4 bases from J, the gap between germline ends came to 10 bases. The V gene's germline CDR1 is SGDLS and CDR2 YYNGEE. The length of the CDR3 is 15 residues. The CDR3 DNA sequence: TGTGCCAGCAGCGTAGCGGCGGGGGTTAATGAAAAACTGTTTTTT. Amino acid sequence: CASSVAAGVNEKLFF.

The V gene is TRBV18, the J gene TRBJ1-4; 7 positions match TRBD1. The J segment lost 5 bases and the V segment lost 6 bases, leaving 9 bases of the junction unmatched. The CDR3 runs to 15 residues. In germline, CDR1 is KGHSH, CDR2 LQKENI. CDR3 amino acids: CASSRSGTVNEKLFF. DNA for the CDR3: TGTGCCAGCTCTCGATCCGGGACAGTAAATGAAAAACTGTTTTTT.

The V gene is TRBV30, the J gene TRBJ2-3; perhaps TRBD1 as D (6 bases). The ends were cut back, 5 bases at V and 0 bases at J, with 15 bases in the middle. The CDR3 spans 15 residues. The germline gives CDR1 GTSNPN, CDR2 SVGIG (reference sequence). The CDR3 DNA reads as TGTGCCTGGGGCAAGACAGGTTCTAGCACAGATACGCAGTATTTT. Translation: CAWGKTGSSTDTQYF.

This chain uses TRBV3-1 (or the pseudogene TRBV3-2) with TRBJ1-5; D unclear. The CDR3 loop spans 16 amino acids. Germline loops: CDR1 LGHDT, CDR2 YNNKEL (reference sequence). V was pared by 3 bases and J by 1 base, with 13 bases between. The chain's CDR3 is CASSHTGIGSNQPQHF. The DNA of the CDR3 is TGTGCCAGCAGCCACACGGGGATCGGGAGCAATCAGCCCCAGCATTTT.

V gene TRBV4-1 combines with J gene TRBJ1-6; D remains ambiguous. The CDR3 spans 16 residues. The V end lost 1 base, the J end lost 0 bases, and 7 bases lay between the germline ends. Germline-derived CDR1 and CDR2 are MGHRA and YSYEKL. The CDR3 sequence is CASSQVGSSYNSPLHF. The CDR3 DNA sequence: TGCGCCAGCAGCCAAGTGGGGAGCTCCTATAATTCACCCCTCCACTTT.

This chain uses TRBV21-1 with TRBJ2-1; the table's D gene call, TRBD2, was not cross checked with the DNA. TRBV21-1 is given as a pseudogene. This CDR3 contains 18 residues. The CDR3 DNA follows: TGTGCCAGCAGCAAAGCGAGCCAGCGGGGGGCTTTCTACAATGAGCAGTTCTTC. Its translation: CASSKASQRGAFYNEQFF.

This clone has just a few counts. This chain uses TRBV27 with TRBJ1-3; D perhaps matches TRBD1 (5 bases). Germline V CDR1 and CDR2: MNHEY, SMNVEV (reference sequence). The CDR3 covers 13 residues. Trimming pared 7 bases from V and 3 bases from J, leaving 10 bases between. The CDR3 reads CASKDSLGNTIYF. CDR3 nucleotide sequence: TGTGCCAGCAAAGACAGTCTTGGAAACACCATATATTTT.

The chain couples TRBV19 to TRBJ2-5, with 9 bases aligning to TRBD1. The CDR3 spans 14 residues. The V gene's germline CDR1 is LNHDA and CDR2 SQIVND (reference sequence). Trimming took 6 bases from V and 9 from J; bases not matched to a gene: 11. CDR3 in amino acids: CASSLPGQGLAQYF. CDR3 in DNA: TGTGCCAGTAGCCTACCGGGACAGGGATTGGCCCAGTACTTC.

About this clone itself: At the DNA level, this CDR3 is encoded by other sequences in the same sample as well. The chain has TRBV24-1 and TRBJ2-2; D is perhaps TRBD1 (5 bases). The CDR3 runs to 16 residues. The germline gives CDR1 KGHDR, CDR2 SFDVKD. With 1 base removed from V and 0 bases from J, the gap between germline ends came to 8 bases. The CDR3 spells CATSDFTGSNTGELFF. Here the CDR3 DNA reads TGTGCCACCAGTGATTTTACAGGCTCGAACACCGGGGAGCTGTTTTTT.

The rearrangement joins TRBV5-1 to TRBJ2-6; TRBD1 aligns across 8 bases. The ends lost 6 bases at V and 2 bases at J; junction bases unmatched: 4. From germline, CDR1 is SGHRS and CDR2 YFSETQ. This CDR3 is 15 amino acids long. The CDR3 protein is CASNQGAPGANVLTF. CDR3 sequence (DNA): TGCGCCAGCAATCAGGGGGCGCCTGGGGCCAACGTCCTGACTTTC.

This clone was seen once. V is TRBV10-1 and J is TRBJ1-5, with a possible D match to TRBD1 (5 bases). This CDR3 has 13 residues. CDR1 is WNHNN, CDR2 SYGVQD, per germline (reference sequence). The V end was cut by 6 bases, the J end by 4 bases, with 10 bases between. For the CDR3, the DNA is TGCGCCAGCAGCTCGGACACTAATCAGCCCCAGCATTTT. Protein product: CASSSDTNQPQHF.

The chain uses TRBV6-1 and TRBJ2-2; D not certain. The V gene's germline CDR1 is MNHNS and CDR2 SASEGT. This CDR3 contains 13 residues. V was pared by 2 bases and J by 2 bases, with 3 bases between. CDR3 DNA sequence: TGTGCCAGCAGTGAAACAAACACCGGGGAGCTGTTTTTT. It encodes CASSETNTGELFF.

The chain uses TRBV6-6 and TRBJ1-6; D perhaps matches TRBD1 (5 bases). The CDR3 runs to 16 residues. V lost 2 bases, J lost 8 bases, and 16 bases lay in between. Germline CDR1 reads MNHNY; CDR2 reads SVGAGI (reference sequence). The CDR3 DNA reads as TGTGCCAGCAGTTACGCCCCCGAGGGACTCCATTCACCCCTCCACTTT. Translated: CASSYAPEGLHSPLHF.

The rearrangement uses TRBV5-1 and TRBJ2-5, with TRBD1 identical over 7 bases. Trimming cost V 3 bases and J 3 bases; bases outside gene matches: 5. From germline, CDR1 is SGHRS and CDR2 YFSETQ. This CDR3 has 14 residues. The chain's CDR3 is CASSSLDREETQYF. The CDR3 DNA reads TGCGCCAGCAGCTCGTTAGACAGGGAAGAGACCCAGTACTTC. Together with reference TRBV5-1 and TRBJ2-5, the CDR3 gives the full variable domain: KAGVTQTPRYLIKTRGQQVTLSCSPISGHRSVSWYQQTPGQGLQFLFEYFSETQRNKGNFPGRFSGRQFSNSRSEMNVSTLELGDSALYLCASSSLDREETQYFGPGTRLLVL.

This sequence joins TRBV21-1 and TRBJ1-1; the tabulated D call, TRBD1, remains unverified against the DNA. TRBV21-1 is given as a pseudogene. This CDR3 contains 15 residues. The CDR3 loop reads CAATVGGRQRYEAFF. CDR3 bases: TGTGCCGCCACGGTAGGGGGCAGGCAGAGGTATGAAGCTTTCTTT.

This chain joins TRBV30 and TRBJ2-2, with 10 nucleotides matching TRBD1. Germline V CDR1 and CDR2: GTSNPN, SVGIG (reference sequence). CDR3 length: 18 residues. V dropped 4 bases and J dropped 2; count of bases not matched to a gene: 13. CDR3 in DNA: TGTGCCTGGACCCCCGCGACAGGGGGCAATGGTAACACCGGGGAGCTGTTTTTT. It codes for CAWTPATGGNGNTGELFF.

This rearrangement joins TRBV10-3 to TRBJ1-2; D not certain. V dropped 1 base and J dropped 3 bases, with 6 bases sitting between them. In germline, CDR1 is ENHRY, CDR2 SYGVKD. The CDR3 sequence is 13 residues long. The CDR3 DNA follows: TGTGCCATCAGTGAGTTGGGAGACTATGGCTACACCTTC. Encoded protein: CAISELGDYGYTF.

The rearrangement joins TRBV7-2 to TRBJ2-3, with 7 positions matching TRBD1. The germline V gene encodes CDR1 SGHTA and CDR2 FQGNSA. V lost 6 bases, J lost 0 bases, and 9 bases stayed unmatched. The CDR3 has 16 residues. The CDR3 region is CASRLTGTVSTDTQYF. The CDR3 region has the DNA TGTGCCAGCAGGCTTACCGGGACAGTTAGCACAGATACGCAGTATTTT.

The chain is built from TRBV7-2 and TRBJ2-3; D remains ambiguous. The CDR3 totals 12 residues. Germline values: CDR1 SGHTA, CDR2 FQGNSA. The V gene lost 5 bases and the J gene lost 10 bases, with 13 bases spanning the gap. This CDR3 is CASSPASEAQYF. CDR3 coding DNA: TGTGCCAGCAGCCCAGCTAGTGAGGCGCAGTATTTT.

J is TRBJ1-3 and V is TRBV2; 8 bases agree with TRBD1. With V trimmed by 7 bases and J by 11 bases, 13 bases remained unmatched. Germline assignment: CDR1 SNHLY and CDR2 FYNNEI. This CDR3 spans 14 amino acids. The CDR3 DNA follows: TGTGCCAGCACCAAACAGGGGGGGATGAACCCCATATATTTT. This sequence encodes CASTKQGGMNPIYF.